This TCR beta chain is drawn from a study of T cell repertoires in cytomegalovirus infection. Via MiXCR, TCRdb re-called the reads, giving one row per CDR3 protein. The sample has around 260,000 distinct CDR3 sequences, about 26% seen once. Losses at the gene ends were 5 bases for V and 6 bases for J; bases not matched to a gene: 9. Germline V gives CDR1 SGHTA, CDR2 FQGNSA. The length of the CDR3 is 17 residues. The receptor's source is a human donor in good health (CMV status not recorded). Some clones in this sample may be carry-over from other donors' samples. The source material was PBMCs. This chain uses TRBV7-2 with TRBJ2-2, with TRBD2 matching 13 bases. The CDR3 is CASSLYRLAGGSGELFF. In DNA, the CDR3 is TGTGCCAGCAGCCTTTACCGACTAGCGGGGGGCTCCGGGGAGCTGTTTTTT.